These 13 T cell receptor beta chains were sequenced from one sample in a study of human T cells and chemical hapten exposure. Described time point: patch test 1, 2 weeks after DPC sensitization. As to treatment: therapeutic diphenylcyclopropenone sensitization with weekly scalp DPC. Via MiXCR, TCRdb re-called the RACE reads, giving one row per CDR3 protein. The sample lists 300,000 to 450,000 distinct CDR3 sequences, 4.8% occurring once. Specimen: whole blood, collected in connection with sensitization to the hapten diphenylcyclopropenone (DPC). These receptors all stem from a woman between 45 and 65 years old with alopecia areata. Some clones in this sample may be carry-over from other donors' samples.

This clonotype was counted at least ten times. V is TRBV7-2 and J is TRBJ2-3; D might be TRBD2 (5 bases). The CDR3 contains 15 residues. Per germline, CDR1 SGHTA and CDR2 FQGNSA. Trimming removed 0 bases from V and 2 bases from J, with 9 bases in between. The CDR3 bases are TGTGCCAGCAGCTTAGCGCTAGACTACACAGATACGCAGTATTTT. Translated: CASSLALDYTDTQYF.

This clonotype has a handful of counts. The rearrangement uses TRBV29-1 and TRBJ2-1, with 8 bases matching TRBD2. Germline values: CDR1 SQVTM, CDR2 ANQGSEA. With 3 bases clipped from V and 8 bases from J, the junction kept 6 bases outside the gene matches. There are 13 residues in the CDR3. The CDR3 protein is CSVDSGVRHEQFF. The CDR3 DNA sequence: TGCAGCGTTGATAGCGGGGTCCGGCATGAGCAGTTCTTC.

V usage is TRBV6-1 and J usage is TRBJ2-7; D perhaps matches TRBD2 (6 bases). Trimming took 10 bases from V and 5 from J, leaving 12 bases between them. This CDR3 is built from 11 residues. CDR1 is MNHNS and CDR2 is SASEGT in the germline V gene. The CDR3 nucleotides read TGTGCCACGACAAGCGGGCACGAGCAGTACTTC. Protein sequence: CATTSGHEQYF.

This CDR3 is CASKRIAGATDTQYF. The CDR3 DNA follows: TGTGCCAGCAAACGAATAGCGGGAGCCACAGATACGCAGTATTTT. V is TRBV7-2 and J is TRBJ2-3, with 9 bases matching TRBD2. Unmatched junction bases numbered 7, after V lost 7 bases and J lost 2 bases. This CDR3 has 15 residues. Germline V gene data show CDR1 as SGHTA and CDR2 as FQGNSA.

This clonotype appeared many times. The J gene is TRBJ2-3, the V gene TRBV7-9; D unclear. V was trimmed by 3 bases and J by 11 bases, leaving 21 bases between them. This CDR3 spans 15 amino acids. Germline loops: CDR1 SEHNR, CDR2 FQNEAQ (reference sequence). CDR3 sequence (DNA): TGTGCCAGCAGCTTCTCACTGAGTACCTTCCCAAGGCAGTATTTT. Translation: CASSFSLSTFPRQYF.

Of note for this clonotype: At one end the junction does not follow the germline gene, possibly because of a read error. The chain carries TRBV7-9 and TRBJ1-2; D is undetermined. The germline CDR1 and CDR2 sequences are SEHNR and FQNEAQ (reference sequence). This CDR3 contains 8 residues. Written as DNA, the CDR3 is TGTGTCAGCAGCCACTACACCTTC. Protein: CVSSHYTF. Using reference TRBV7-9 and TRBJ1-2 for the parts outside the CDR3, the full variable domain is DTGVSQNPRHKITKRGQNVTFRCDPISEHNRLYWYRQTLGQGPEFLTYFQNEAQLEKSRLLSDRFSAERPKGSFSTLEIQRTEQGDSAMYLCVSSHYTFGSGTRLTVV.

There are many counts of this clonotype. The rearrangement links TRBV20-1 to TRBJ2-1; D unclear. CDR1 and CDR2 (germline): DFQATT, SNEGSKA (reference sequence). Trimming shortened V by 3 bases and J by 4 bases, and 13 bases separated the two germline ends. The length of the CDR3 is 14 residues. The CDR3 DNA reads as TGCAGTGCTAGCCTCTCGCTGGGTTACAATGAGCAGTTCTTC. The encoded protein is CSASLSLGYNEQFF.

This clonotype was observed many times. The chain's CDR3 is CASSLIGRGPENSPLHF. Written as DNA, the CDR3 is TGTGCCAGCAGTTTAATCGGGAGGGGACCCGAGAATTCACCCCTCCACTTT. The chain has TRBV27 and TRBJ1-6; possibly TRBD1 for D (5 bases). Trimming pared 2 bases from V and 7 bases from J, leaving 18 bases between. The V gene's germline CDR1 is MNHEY and CDR2 SMNVEV (reference sequence). The CDR3 spans 17 residues.

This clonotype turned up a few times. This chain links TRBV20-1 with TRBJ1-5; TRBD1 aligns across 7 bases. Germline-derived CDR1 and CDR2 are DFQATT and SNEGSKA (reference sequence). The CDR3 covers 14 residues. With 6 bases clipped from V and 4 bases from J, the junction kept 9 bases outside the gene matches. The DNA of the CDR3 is TGCAGTGCGGGACAGTTCAGCATGAATCAGCCCCAGCATTTT. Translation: CSAGQFSMNQPQHF.

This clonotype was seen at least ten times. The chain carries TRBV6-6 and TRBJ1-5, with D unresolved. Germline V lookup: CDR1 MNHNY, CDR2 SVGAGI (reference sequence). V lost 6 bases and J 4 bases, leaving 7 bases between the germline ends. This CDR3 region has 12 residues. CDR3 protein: CASSSPNQPQHF. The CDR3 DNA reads TGTGCCAGCAGCTCCCCGAATCAGCCCCAGCATTTT.

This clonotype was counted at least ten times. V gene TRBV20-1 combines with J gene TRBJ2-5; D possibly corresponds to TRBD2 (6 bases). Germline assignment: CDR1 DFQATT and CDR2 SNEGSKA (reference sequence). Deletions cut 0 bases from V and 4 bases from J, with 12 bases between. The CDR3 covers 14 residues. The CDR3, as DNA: TGCAGTGCTAGAGATCGCCGAGCGGGAGAGACCCAGTACTTC. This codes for CSARDRRAGETQYF.

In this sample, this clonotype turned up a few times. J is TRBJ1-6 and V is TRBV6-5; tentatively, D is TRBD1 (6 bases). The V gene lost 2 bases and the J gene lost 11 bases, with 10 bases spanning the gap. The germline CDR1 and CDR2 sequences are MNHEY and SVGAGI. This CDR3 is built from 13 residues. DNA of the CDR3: TGTGCCAGCAGTTACGGAGGGGGGACACCCCTCCACTTT. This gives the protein CASSYGGGTPLHF.

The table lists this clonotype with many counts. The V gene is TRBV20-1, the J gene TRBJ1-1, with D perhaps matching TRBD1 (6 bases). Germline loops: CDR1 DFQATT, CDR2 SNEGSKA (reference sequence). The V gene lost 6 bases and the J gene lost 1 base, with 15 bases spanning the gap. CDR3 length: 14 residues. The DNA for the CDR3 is TGCAGTGCCGACTCACAGGGCCCGAACACTGAAGCTTTCTTT. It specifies CSADSQGPNTEAFF.